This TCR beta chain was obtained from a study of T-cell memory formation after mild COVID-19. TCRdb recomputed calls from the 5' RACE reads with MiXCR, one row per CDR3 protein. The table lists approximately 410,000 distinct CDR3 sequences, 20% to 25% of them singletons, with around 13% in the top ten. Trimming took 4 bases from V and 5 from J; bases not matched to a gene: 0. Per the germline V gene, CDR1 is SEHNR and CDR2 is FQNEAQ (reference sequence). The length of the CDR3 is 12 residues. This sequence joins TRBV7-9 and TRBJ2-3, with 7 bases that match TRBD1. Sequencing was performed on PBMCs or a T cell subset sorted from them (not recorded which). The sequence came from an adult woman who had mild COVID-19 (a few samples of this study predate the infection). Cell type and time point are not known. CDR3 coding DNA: TGTGCCAGCAGCTGGGACAGAGATACGCAGTATTTT. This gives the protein CASSWDRDTQYF. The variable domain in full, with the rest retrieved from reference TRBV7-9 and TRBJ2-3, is DTGVSQNPRHKITKRGQNVTFRCDPISEHNRLYWYRQTLGQGPEFLTYFQNEAQLEKSRLLSDRFSAERPKGSFSTLEIQRTEQGDSAMYLCASSWDRDTQYFGPGTRLTVL.